This T cell receptor (beta chain) was recovered during a study of Ad26.COV2.S vaccination and SARS-CoV-2 variants. In the study overall: Ad26.COV2.S shots went into the muscle once or twice, 56 days apart.

Comment on this clone: Its antigen is as yet unknown.

Some clones are missing from TCRdb's copy, which holds only in-frame ones; the method was immunoSEQ multiplex PCR. The sample lists 350,000 to 600,000 clones; nearly 90% were seen once. Study-wide results and limits: The placebo group had lower spike-specific TCR breadth than the vaccine recipients did. Comparability of non-spike TCR breadth was observed across vaccine and placebo recipients.

Treatment: approximately 18 received Ad26.COV2.S at low or high dose, single or two shots; about 5 received placebo; per-sample allocation not given. Specimen acquisition occurred on day 63 following the initial vaccine or placebo injection. This adult donor, from Boston, was 18-55 years old. V was trimmed by 3 bases and J by 6 bases, leaving 9 bases between them. Looked up from germline, CDR1 is LGHDT and CDR2 is YNNKEL (reference sequence). CDR3 length: 12 residues. The source material was peripheral blood, sampled in a trial of Ad26.COV2.S vaccine versus placebo. The sequence was obtained from a person between 18 and 59 years old who received the Ad26.COV2.S COVID-19 vaccine or a placebo. The chain has TRBV3-1 (or the pseudogene TRBV3-2) and TRBJ2-7, with D uncertain. The CDR3 loop reads CASSHIEAEQYF. The CDR3 nucleotides are TGTGCCAGCAGCCACATAGAGGCCGAGCAGTACTTC.